This T cell receptor beta chain was sequenced for a study of cytomegalovirus exposure and HLA in healthy donors (dated 2017 in TCRdb). In the study overall: According to an earlier analysis of around 600 of the donors, 150 million to 200 million T cells yielded 90 million to 130 million unique TCR beta sequences and 250 to 350 Gb of sequence data. In an earlier analysis of 550 to 700 of the donors, high-throughput TCR beta sequencing was used to judge whether each TCR beta V gene segment behaved as functional or pseudogenic. HLA typing included class I and class II loci at four-digit resolution. Several DR-DQ haplotypes were treated as single units for association and clustering because of strong linkage in the cohort. Among 300 to 450 genotyped donors of the cohort, an average of approximately 240,000 unique TCR beta nucleotide sequences were sequenced per donor, roughly a sixth of them non-productive. Donor age, sex, ethnicity and CMV serostatus were compiled together with the repertoire data. The study aimed to test whether cataloging public T cell receptors could reveal signatures of past pathogen exposure. Besides the first cohort of 500 to 700 subjects, a separate validation cohort made up of 120 different subjects was used. Using immunosequencing, the study profiled T cell repertoires from 500 to 800 subjects and related those repertoires to cytomegalovirus serostatus. In a later genetic analysis, genome-wide SNP genotypes for about 55% of the roughly 700 donors were used, and that subset was treated as a discovery cohort. A later analysis re-examined previously published TCR beta repertoires from over 500 donors and added high-resolution HLA genotyping to investigate patterns of TCR occurrence. In the later analysis, no new phenotypic data were used to find candidate immune exposures; instead, reliance was placed on TCR beta sequences and their occurrence across donors. Every discovery cohort repertoire had been produced on one sequencing platform. Typing coverage varied by locus: 629-630 donors for A, B, C, DRB1 and DQB1; approximately 520 for DQA1; around 570 for DPA1; approximately 470 for DPB1. Of the 300 to 500 genotyped donors, roughly 80% were placed in the genetic ancestry cluster associated with self-reported Caucasian donors. An early release that covered about 600 HLA-typed donors contained approximately 300 gigabases of sequencing data and tens of millions of unique TCR sequences. To predict cytomegalovirus infection status, the study brought together high-throughput TCR immunosequencing, statistical association of individual TCRs with disease status, and machine learning.

What the work shows at the level of the full study, not this receptor alone: A cluster of highly shared sequence variants was judged likely to be a technical artifact of the sequencing pipeline. A later analysis found that most CMV-associated TCR beta chains appeared HLA-restricted, with HLA associations seemingly driven largely by CMV exposure. When HLA alleles, especially DR and DQ, strongly co-occurred, attributing TCR associations to individual alleles was difficult. Sequencing depth was assumed to be roughly uniform across donors in the presence/absence analyses, though that assumption may not hold. Some IMGT-functional V segments, including TRBV6-2 and TRBV6-3, could not be distinguished by the 87-base-pair reads and were therefore excluded. Cytomegalovirus status was reported to be diagnosed by the classifier with high specificity and sensitivity in both the original and validation cohorts. In a later analysis, HLA-associated TCR beta chains were found to be more clonally expanded and to have lower generation probabilities than equally common non-associated chains. Across donors, most TCR sequences were observed very rarely, whereas some public TCRs were present in many individuals. Linkage disequilibrium might explain the correlated functional status among segregating V segments, but an unknown experimental factor could not be ruled out. According to a later analysis, TCR association rates differed among HLA loci, with DRB1 alleles showing the most associated TCRs and HLA-C alleles showing the fewest. The authors suggested that the approach could potentially be generalized to other disease states and immunological phenotypes. For the cohort, immune exposure information was limited to CMV serostatus. The study gave a list of 150 to 200 TCR beta chains associated with cytomegalovirus. In an earlier analysis of over 550 of the donors, most TCR beta V segments were observed in productive rearrangements about 87% or about 30% of the time, broadly matching IMGT annotations. In a later genetic analysis, a missense DCLRE1C variant was associated with V-gene and J-gene trimming of TCR beta chains, and the association was replicated in an independent cohort. A few of the identified cytomegalovirus-associated TCR beta chains were confirmed in vitro to be specific for cytomegalovirus antigens. Because HLA typing was unavailable for some donors at each locus, only the typed subset was used in association tests. Because counts were too low, under 20 rarely observed V segments, including chromosome 9 orphons, were left out of the earlier analysis of a few hundred of the donors. In a later analysis, several top co-occurrence clusters were reported to appear linked to parvovirus B19, influenza, CMV and Epstein-Barr virus. A further reported finding was that TCR beta sequences accurately predicted the HLA-A and HLA-B alleles for most subjects in the first cohort. This cohort had only TCR beta chains sequenced, and the lack of alpha or paired-chain data limited which features could be detected. A later genetic analysis reported fewer N-insertions in productive TCRs among donors in an Asian-associated ancestry cluster than the approximately 670-donor mean. Specific HLA alleles were associated with some 15,000 TCR beta sequences at a false discovery rate of 0.05 in a later analysis.

About this clone: No antigen is known for it. No qualities accompany the bases; no much larger clone lies one base away. Different DNA sequences within this sample yield the same CDR3.

Deletion took 1 base off V and 2 bases off J, with a span of 8 bases between the germline ends. There are 13 amino acids in the CDR3, from cysteine to phenylalanine inclusive. Of all the DNA, just the CDR3 is kept, 39 bases in frame from base 1. As encoded in the germline V gene (reference sequence), CDR1 is GTSNPN while CDR2 is SVGIG. The library relied on the immunoSEQ multiplex PCR assay. A mixture of 60 forward primers for TCR Vbeta segments and 13 reverse primers for TCR Jbeta segments was used in the multiplex PCR. The CDR3 region of rearranged TCR beta genes was amplified from genomic DNA with a multiplex PCR assay. The amplified TCR beta libraries were sequenced on the Illumina HiSeq System as 87-base-pair reads. The source study handled its data this way. A later analysis tallied 80 million to 95 million unique TCR beta chains across the 600 to 700 repertoires, and approximately 12 million of those chains were shared by two or more donors. Raw reads were error-corrected and collapsed into unique sequences with a nearest-neighbor algorithm that merged closely related sequences to remove PCR and sequencing errors. V, D and J gene segments were assigned by aligning CDR3 sequences to IMGT reference sequences. For a sequence to be retained, a match of at least six nucleotides was required to both a V gene segment and a J gene segment. Rearrangements were called productive when the CDR3 lacked stop codons and stayed in frame with V and J; all others were non-productive. CDR3 was defined according to IMGT convention as the region running from the second conserved V-encoded cysteine to the conserved J-encoded phenylalanine. Sequences without an unambiguous match to a single V gene segment were excluded from the earlier analysis of 450 to 650 of the donors. In an earlier analysis of approximately 590 of the donors, a V segment was called functional when productive rearrangements were above 56.7%, and segregating when the standard deviation between donors exceeded 5%. To diagnose cytomegalovirus status from the catalog of TCR beta chain sequences, a statistical classification framework was built. In a later analysis, TCR nucleotide sequences were compared against IMGT/GENE-DB human TR gene sequences so that V and J genes could be assigned. In a later analysis, CDR3 sequences and most-parsimonious VDJ recombination scenarios were assigned using the TCRdist pipeline. In a later analysis, every TCR beta chain was defined by the combination of its CDR3 amino acid sequence and its V-gene family, and reads without a unique V-gene family were dropped. As a way to deal with suspected cross-contamination and a sequencing artifact, a later analysis dropped approximately 570 nucleotide sequences that were highly shared and had low generation probability. A later analysis calculated a clonal expansion index for each public chain from normalized within-repertoire ranks of inferred template counts. A later analysis computed generation probabilities with a VDJ recombination model fitted to out-of-frame rearrangements, and checked the results against IGoR. In a later analysis, hypergeometric tests were used to score TCR-TCR, TCR-HLA and TCR-CMV co-occurrence, with a repertoire-size bias correction applied to TCR pairs. In a later analysis, false discovery rates were estimated by permuting HLA or CMV assignments 20 times. In a later analysis, co-occurring TCRs were grouped with DBSCAN, and TCRdist sequence similarity was added when clustering was performed within HLA-allele-positive subsets. Co-occurrence clustering excluded repertoires with fewer than 30,000 or more than 120,000 public chains, plus five with anomalous nucleotide sharing. TCRdb carries this immuneACCESS record with in-frame sequences only. Its versions omit some clonotypes, under half of them owing to an unresolved V gene in the studies checked, with the rest unexplained. V and J calls and clone size are given by that table; D and trimming were obtained from the DNA. The sample table lists 150,000 to 200,000 clones, more than 70% of them with a count of one. The ten largest clones take up about 3.4% of the sample.

In total, approximately 690 healthy bone marrow donors made up the cohort. At the time of sampling, all cohort members were nominally healthy, though unrecorded immune exposures were likely present. The donor was CMV seronegative and belonged to the group of over 350 seronegative cohort members. A peripheral blood sample was provided by each donor, and peripheral blood mononuclear cells were used for TCR beta sequencing. Genomic DNA extraction from the blood cell samples was performed with the Qiagen DNeasy Blood Extraction Kit. The clonotype originates from a male donor in good health and CMV-seronegative. Recombination connected TRBV30 to TRBJ1-1; TRBD1 could be the D gene, as 6 bases match. Sequencing was carried out using PBMCs. The CDR3 reads as follows: CAWSGQENTEAFF. Read as DNA, the sequence is TGTGCCTGGAGTGGACAGGAAAACACTGAAGCTTTCTTT.